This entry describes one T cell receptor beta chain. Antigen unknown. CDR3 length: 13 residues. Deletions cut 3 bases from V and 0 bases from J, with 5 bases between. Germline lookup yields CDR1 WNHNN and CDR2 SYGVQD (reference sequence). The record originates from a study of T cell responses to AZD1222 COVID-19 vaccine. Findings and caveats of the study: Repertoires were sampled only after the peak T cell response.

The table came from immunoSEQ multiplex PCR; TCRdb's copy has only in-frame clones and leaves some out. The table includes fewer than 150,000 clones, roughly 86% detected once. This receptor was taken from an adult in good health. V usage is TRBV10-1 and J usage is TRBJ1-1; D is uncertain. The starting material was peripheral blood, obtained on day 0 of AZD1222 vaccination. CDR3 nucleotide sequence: TGCGCCAGCAGTGATGTGCTGAACACTGAAGCTTTCTTT. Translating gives CASSDVLNTEAFF.